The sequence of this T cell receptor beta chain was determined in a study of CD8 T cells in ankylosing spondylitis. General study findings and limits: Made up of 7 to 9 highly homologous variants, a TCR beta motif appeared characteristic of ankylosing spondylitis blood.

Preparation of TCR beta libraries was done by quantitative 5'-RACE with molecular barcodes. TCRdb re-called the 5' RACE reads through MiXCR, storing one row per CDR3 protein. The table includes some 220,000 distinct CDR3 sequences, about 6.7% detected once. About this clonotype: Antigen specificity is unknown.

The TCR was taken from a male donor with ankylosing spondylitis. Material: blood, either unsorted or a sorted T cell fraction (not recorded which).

The CDR3 nucleotides are TGTGCCAGCAGCCACAGGGGCTGGTACGAGCAGTACTTC. Translating it yields CASSHRGWYEQYF. The rearrangement joins TRBV14 to TRBJ2-7, with D tentatively TRBD1 (6 bases). The CDR3 runs 13 residues. Germline-derived CDR1 and CDR2 are SGHDN and FVKESK. Trimming left V 3 bases short and J 4 bases short, with 10 bases between.